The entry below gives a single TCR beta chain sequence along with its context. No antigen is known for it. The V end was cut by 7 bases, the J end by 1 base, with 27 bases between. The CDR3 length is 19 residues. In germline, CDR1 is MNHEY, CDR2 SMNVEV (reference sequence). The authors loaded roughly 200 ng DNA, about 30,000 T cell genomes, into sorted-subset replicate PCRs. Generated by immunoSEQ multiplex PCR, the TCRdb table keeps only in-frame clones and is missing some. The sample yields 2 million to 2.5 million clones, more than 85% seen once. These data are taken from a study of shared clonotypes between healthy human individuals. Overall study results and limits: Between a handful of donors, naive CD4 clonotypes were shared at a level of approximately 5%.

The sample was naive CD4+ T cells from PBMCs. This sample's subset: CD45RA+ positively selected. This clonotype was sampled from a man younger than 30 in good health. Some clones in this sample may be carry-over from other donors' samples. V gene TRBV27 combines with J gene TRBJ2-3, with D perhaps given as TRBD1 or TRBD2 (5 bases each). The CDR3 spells CASTPLGYGTPEGTDTQYF. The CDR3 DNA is TGTGCCAGCACCCCCCTCGGGTACGGGACGCCGGAGGGCACAGATACGCAGTATTTT.